This TCR beta chain is from a study of T cell responses to AZD1222 COVID-19 vaccine. Second doses at about 4 or about 12 weeks were pooled. The V end lost 2 bases, the J end lost 0 bases, and 7 bases lay between the germline ends. CDR1 and CDR2 (germline): LGHNA, YNFKEQ. The CDR3 spans 14 residues. Note on this clone: Its antigen is unidentified.

Findings of the study overall: Regions left unmutated in variants are reportedly the target of nearly half of spike-specific TCRs. With dominance at 160-218 and 743-854, vaccine-associated CD4 TCRs spanned spike. There were mostly white British donors and more females than males, and clonal diversity was possibly underestimated.

The repertoire was sequenced with immunoSEQ multiplex PCR; TCRdb's copy has only in-frame clones and lacks some. The data show some 81,000 clones, with over 80% seen just once and 11% held by the top ten. Specimen: peripheral blood, collected 28 days after the second AZD1222 dose. This clonotype originated in an adult who received the AZD1222 COVID-19 vaccine. The chain uses TRBV4-2 and TRBJ1-1; D is unresolved. CDR3 DNA: TGTGCCAGCAGCCAAAAGACGGTGAACACTGAAGCTTTCTTT. Translation: CASSQKTVNTEAFF.